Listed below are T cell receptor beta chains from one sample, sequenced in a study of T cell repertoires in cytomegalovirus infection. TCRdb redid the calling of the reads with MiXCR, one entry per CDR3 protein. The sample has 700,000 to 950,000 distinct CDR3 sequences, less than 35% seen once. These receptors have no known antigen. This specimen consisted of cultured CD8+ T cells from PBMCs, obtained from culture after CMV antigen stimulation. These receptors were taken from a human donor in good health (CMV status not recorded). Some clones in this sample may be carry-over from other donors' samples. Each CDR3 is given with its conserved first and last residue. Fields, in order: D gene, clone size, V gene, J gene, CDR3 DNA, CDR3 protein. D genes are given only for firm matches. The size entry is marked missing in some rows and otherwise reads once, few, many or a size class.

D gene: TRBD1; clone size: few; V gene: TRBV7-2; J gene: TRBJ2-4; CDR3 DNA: TGTGCCAGCAGCTTCCATGGACAGGGAAACATAGCCAAAAACATTCAGTACTTC; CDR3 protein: CASSFHGQGNIAKNIQYF
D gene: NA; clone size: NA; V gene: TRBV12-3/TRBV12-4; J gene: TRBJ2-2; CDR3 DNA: TGTGCCAGCAGTTTCGACTTGAACACCGGGGAGCTGTTTTTT; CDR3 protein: CASSFDLNTGELFF
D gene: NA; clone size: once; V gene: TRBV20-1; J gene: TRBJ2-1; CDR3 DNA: TGCAGGGCTGGGGGGCGCTTCTACAATGAGCAGTTCTTC; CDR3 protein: CRAGGRFYNEQFF
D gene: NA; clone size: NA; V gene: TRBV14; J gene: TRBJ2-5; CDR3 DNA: TGTGCCAGCAGCCACTATTTTCCCGGGGAGACCCAGTACTTC; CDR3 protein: CASSHYFPGETQYF
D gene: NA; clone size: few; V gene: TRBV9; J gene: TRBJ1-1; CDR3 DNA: TGTGCCAGCAGCTCTCTGGAGGGCGGATCTTCTTTTGGTGAAGCTTTCTTT; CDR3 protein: CASSSLEGGSSFGEAFF
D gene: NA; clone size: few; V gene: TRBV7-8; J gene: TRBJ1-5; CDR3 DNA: TGTGCCAGCAGCTTAGCCTCCCATCAGCCCCAGCATTTT; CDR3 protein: CASSLASHQPQHF
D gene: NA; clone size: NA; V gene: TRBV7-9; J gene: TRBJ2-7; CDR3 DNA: TGTGCCAGCACCCCCCAGTCTAAACACCTCTTCTCCTACGAGCAGTACTTC; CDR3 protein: CASTPQSKHLFSYEQYF
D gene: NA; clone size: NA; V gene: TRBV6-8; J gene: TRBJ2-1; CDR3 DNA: TGTGCCAGCAGTTACAGGAGGGTCGGGTACAATGAGCAGTTCTTC; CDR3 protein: CASSYRRVGYNEQFF
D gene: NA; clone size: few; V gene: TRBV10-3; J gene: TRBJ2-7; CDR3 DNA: TGTGCCATCAGTGAGTCGACCAGGGATACCTACGAGCAGTACTTC; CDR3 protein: CAISESTRDTYEQYF
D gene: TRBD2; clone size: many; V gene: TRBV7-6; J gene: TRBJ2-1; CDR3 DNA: TGTGCCAGCAGCTTAGCCCCGGGACTAGCGGGTGAGAGCTCCTACAATGAGCAGTTCTTC; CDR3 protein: CASSLAPGLAGESSYNEQFF
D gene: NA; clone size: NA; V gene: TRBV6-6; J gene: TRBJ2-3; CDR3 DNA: TGTGCCAGCAGTTACCCCGATCCTCGCACTAGCACAGATACGCAGTATTTT; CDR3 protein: CASSYPDPRTSTDTQYF
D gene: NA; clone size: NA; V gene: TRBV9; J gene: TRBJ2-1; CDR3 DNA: TGTGCCAGCAGCGTAGGGTTCTCGACTTACAATGAGCAGTTCTTC; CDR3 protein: CASSVGFSTYNEQFF
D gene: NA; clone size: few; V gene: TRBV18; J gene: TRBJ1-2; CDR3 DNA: TGTGCCAGCTCCCACGTGAGGACGCCTAACTATGGCTACACCTTC; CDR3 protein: CASSHVRTPNYGYTF
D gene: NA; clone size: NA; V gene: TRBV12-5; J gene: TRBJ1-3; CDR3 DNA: TGTGCTAGTGGTTTTGGCCCGGGGGACGGCCGGACCCCGAACTCTGGAAACACCATATATTTT; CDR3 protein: CASGFGPGDGRTPNSGNTIYF
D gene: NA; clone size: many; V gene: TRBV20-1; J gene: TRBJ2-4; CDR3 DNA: TGCAGTGCTAGAAGAAGGGTTGGCAAAAACATTCAGTACTTC; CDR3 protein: CSARRRVGKNIQYF
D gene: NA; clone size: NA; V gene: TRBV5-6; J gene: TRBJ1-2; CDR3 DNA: TGTGCCAGCAGCTTAGTCGGAAACTCAGACGGGCGAGACTACACCTTC; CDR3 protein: CASSLVGNSDGRDYTF
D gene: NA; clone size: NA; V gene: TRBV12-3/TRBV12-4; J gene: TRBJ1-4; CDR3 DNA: TGTGCCAGCAGCCCTGCCAGGGGCACTAATGAAAAACTGTTTTTT; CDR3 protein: CASSPARGTNEKLFF
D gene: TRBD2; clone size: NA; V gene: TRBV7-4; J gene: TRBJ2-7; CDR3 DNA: TGTGCCAGCAGCTTATCTACTAGCGGGGGGGCCCAGAGCGAGCAGTACTTC; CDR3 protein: CASSLSTSGGAQSEQYF
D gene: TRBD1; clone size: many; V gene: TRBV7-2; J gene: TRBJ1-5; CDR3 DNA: TGTGCCAGCAGCCTCGAGGACAGGGAGGATCAGCCCCAGCATTTT; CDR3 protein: CASSLEDREDQPQHF
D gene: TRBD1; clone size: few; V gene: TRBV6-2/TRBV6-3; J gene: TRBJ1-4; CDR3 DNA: TGTGCCAGCAGCCCCGGGACAGCTAATGAAAAACTGTTTTTT; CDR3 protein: CASSPGTANEKLFF
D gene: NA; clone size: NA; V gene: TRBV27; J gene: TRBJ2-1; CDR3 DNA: TGTGCCACCTATCTCCGGGACCCGCGGCCGGGCTCCTACAATGAGCAGTTCTTC; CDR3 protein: CATYLRDPRPGSYNEQFF
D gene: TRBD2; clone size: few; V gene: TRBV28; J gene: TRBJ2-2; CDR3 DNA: TGTGCCAGCACCGCGGGGGACTTGAACACCGGGGAGCTGTTTTTT; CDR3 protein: CASTAGDLNTGELFF